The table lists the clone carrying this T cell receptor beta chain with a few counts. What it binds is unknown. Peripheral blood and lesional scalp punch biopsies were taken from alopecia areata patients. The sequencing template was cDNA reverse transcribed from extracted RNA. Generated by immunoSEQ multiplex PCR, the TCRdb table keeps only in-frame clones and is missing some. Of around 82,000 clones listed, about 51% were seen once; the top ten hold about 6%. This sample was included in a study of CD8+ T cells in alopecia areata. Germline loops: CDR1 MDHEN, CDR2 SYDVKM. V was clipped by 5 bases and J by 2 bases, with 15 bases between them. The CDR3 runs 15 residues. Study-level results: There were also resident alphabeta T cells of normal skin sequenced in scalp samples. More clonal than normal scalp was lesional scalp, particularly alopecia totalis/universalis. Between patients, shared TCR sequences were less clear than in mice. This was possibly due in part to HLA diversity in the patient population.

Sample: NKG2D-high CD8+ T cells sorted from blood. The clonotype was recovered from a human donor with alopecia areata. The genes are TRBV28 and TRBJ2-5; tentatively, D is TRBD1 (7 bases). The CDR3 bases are TGTGCCAGCAGTCCTGCGGGACAGACACAAGAGACCCAGTACTTC. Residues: CASSPAGQTQETQYF.